A selection of T cell receptor beta chains follows, all from one sample in a study of OX40 agonist ivuxolimab in advanced cancers. This table comes from immunoSEQ multiplex PCR, and its TCRdb copy is limited to in-frame clones, with some not included. The sample comprises about 77,000 clones, approximately 85% of which are singletons, and around 0.7% rests with the top ten. The material sequenced was CD4+ or CD8+ T cells sorted from blood, taken in a trial of the OX40 agonist ivuxolimab. These receptors all stem from an adult with an advanced solid tumor such as melanoma, head and neck, liver or kidney cancer. Each CDR3 is given with its conserved first and last residue. Clone size, where shown, is once, few, many, or a class for clones that have expanded.

j_gene: TRBJ1-1; abundance: .; v_gene: TRBV6-5; CDR3aa: CASSSVGYTEAFF
j_gene: TRBJ2-5; abundance: .; v_gene: TRBV30; CDR3aa: CAWRAGETQYF
j_gene: TRBJ2-5; abundance: .; v_gene: TRBV6-5; CDR3aa: CASSRDRRETQYF
j_gene: TRBJ2-2; abundance: .; v_gene: TRBV7-2; CDR3aa: CASSPRHVDGELFF
j_gene: TRBJ2-5; abundance: once; v_gene: TRBV10-3; CDR3aa: CAISDEAETQYF
j_gene: TRBJ1-1; abundance: once; v_gene: TRBV6-6; CDR3aa: CASSSNRERAEAFF
j_gene: TRBJ2-2; abundance: .; v_gene: TRBV6-1; CDR3aa: CASNDPPQSSTGELFF
j_gene: TRBJ1-5; abundance: .; v_gene: TRBV18; CDR3aa: CASSLLGDSNQPQHF
j_gene: TRBJ2-7; abundance: .; v_gene: TRBV5-8; CDR3aa: CASSQRRAGTSYEQYF
j_gene: TRBJ1-5; abundance: .; v_gene: TRBV6-5; CDR3aa: CASRPGTGIEQPQHF
j_gene: TRBJ1-1; abundance: few; v_gene: TRBV18; CDR3aa: CASSPVTGLPEAFF
j_gene: TRBJ2-3; abundance: .; v_gene: TRBV9; CDR3aa: CASSPRGSSGGTDTQYF
j_gene: TRBJ1-1; abundance: .; v_gene: TRBV6-5; CDR3aa: CASSYSVKMNTEAFF
j_gene: TRBJ1-4; abundance: .; v_gene: TRBV7-2; CDR3aa: CASSEIRGTGEKLFF
j_gene: TRBJ2-3; abundance: .; v_gene: TRBV7-8; CDR3aa: CASSLGDGQSDTQYF
j_gene: TRBJ1-2; abundance: .; v_gene: TRBV11-2; CDR3aa: CASSRDSNYGYTF
j_gene: .; abundance: .; v_gene: TRBV21-1; CDR3aa: CASRNGTGESYEQYF
j_gene: TRBJ2-2; abundance: .; v_gene: TRBV5-1; CDR3aa: CASSLGQSTGELFF
j_gene: TRBJ2-7; abundance: .; v_gene: TRBV7-9; CDR3aa: CASSPRGTSEPDEQYF
j_gene: TRBJ2-4; abundance: few; v_gene: TRBV7-8; CDR3aa: CASSDDGTAKNIQYF
j_gene: TRBJ1-1; abundance: .; v_gene: TRBV6-6; CDR3aa: CASSYGTGQGTFGAFF
j_gene: TRBJ1-3; abundance: .; v_gene: TRBV19; CDR3aa: CATQSFFAGNTIYF
j_gene: TRBJ2-3; abundance: .; v_gene: TRBV5-6; CDR3aa: CASSLLAGGPTDTQYF
j_gene: TRBJ2-5; abundance: few; v_gene: TRBV7-2; CDR3aa: CAVTLLAGTIRGTQYF
j_gene: TRBJ1-5; abundance: few; v_gene: TRBV30; CDR3aa: CAWSRQGEQPQHF
j_gene: TRBJ2-3; abundance: .; v_gene: TRBV5-4; CDR3aa: CASSYDTSSTDTQYF
j_gene: TRBJ1-3; abundance: .; v_gene: TRBV19; CDR3aa: CASSKPGQGTGNTIYF
j_gene: TRBJ2-5; abundance: once; v_gene: TRBV7-2; CDR3aa: CASSPPGEQETQYF
j_gene: TRBJ2-1; abundance: .; v_gene: TRBV6-5; CDR3aa: CASSYQQPPYNEQFF
j_gene: TRBJ1-6; abundance: .; v_gene: TRBV30; CDR3aa: CAWRTLFGQGNSPLHF
j_gene: TRBJ2-1; abundance: .; v_gene: TRBV7-2; CDR3aa: CASSRDSLSYNEQFF
j_gene: TRBJ2-3; abundance: .; v_gene: TRBV2; CDR3aa: CASSGTTTSTDTQYF
j_gene: TRBJ2-7; abundance: .; v_gene: TRBV5-4; CDR3aa: CASSLTSGGLYFEQYF
j_gene: TRBJ2-5; abundance: .; v_gene: TRBV6-6; CDR3aa: CASTQGTGGIQETQYF
j_gene: TRBJ2-7; abundance: .; v_gene: TRBV30; CDR3aa: CAWGPINPYEQYF
j_gene: TRBJ2-3; abundance: .; v_gene: TRBV7-2; CDR3aa: CASSSLIGLGDTQYF
j_gene: TRBJ2-2; abundance: .; v_gene: TRBV19; CDR3aa: CASHQQWPKNTGELFF
j_gene: TRBJ2-7; abundance: .; v_gene: TRBV5-6; CDR3aa: CASSFVPLDTYEQYF
j_gene: TRBJ2-5; abundance: .; v_gene: TRBV7-2; CDR3aa: CASSFSGTYQETQYF
j_gene: TRBJ1-2; abundance: .; v_gene: TRBV5-6; CDR3aa: CASSPPGTDYGHTF
j_gene: TRBJ1-6; abundance: .; v_gene: TRBV7-2; CDR3aa: CASSPTAGENSPLHF
j_gene: TRBJ1-5; abundance: .; v_gene: TRBV30; CDR3aa: CAWGGQNSNQPQHF
j_gene: TRBJ2-1; abundance: .; v_gene: TRBV30; CDR3aa: CAWSDRDLTYNEQFF
j_gene: TRBJ1-3; abundance: .; v_gene: TRBV4-3; CDR3aa: CASSLQGSGNTIYF
j_gene: TRBJ2-1; abundance: once; v_gene: TRBV6-1; CDR3aa: CASSGMGQGVNEQFF
j_gene: TRBJ1-6; abundance: .; v_gene: TRBV18; CDR3aa: CASSPDRAGAALHF
j_gene: TRBJ2-7; abundance: .; v_gene: TRBV18; CDR3aa: CASSPNYRGEQYF
j_gene: TRBJ2-7; abundance: .; v_gene: TRBV2; CDR3aa: CASRLGFEQYF
j_gene: TRBJ1-2; abundance: once; v_gene: TRBV7-6; CDR3aa: CASSLDTGVSYGYTF
j_gene: TRBJ2-7; abundance: .; v_gene: TRBV5-1; CDR3aa: CASSSGQLSYEQYF
j_gene: TRBJ2-1; abundance: .; v_gene: TRBV18; CDR3aa: CASSETGTYNEQFF
j_gene: TRBJ1-6; abundance: .; v_gene: TRBV30; CDR3aa: CAWMGQYNSPLHF
j_gene: TRBJ1-2; abundance: .; v_gene: TRBV4-1; CDR3aa: CASSQVDQGHGYTF
j_gene: TRBJ2-1; abundance: .; v_gene: TRBV30; CDR3aa: CAWRAGQAGTYNEQFF
j_gene: TRBJ1-5; abundance: .; v_gene: TRBV6-1; CDR3aa: CASRPLGSNQPQHF
j_gene: TRBJ2-1; abundance: .; v_gene: TRBV11-2; CDR3aa: CASSQRTGGYYNEQFF
j_gene: TRBJ2-7; abundance: .; v_gene: TRBV27; CDR3aa: CASSMTSGAYEQYF